Listed below are T cell receptor beta chains from one sample, sequenced in a study of Ad26.COV2.S vaccination and SARS-CoV-2 variants. Sequencing used immunoSEQ multiplex PCR; TCRdb keeps in-frame clones, though not all of them. This sample has hundreds of thousands of clones, with 70% to 90% found just once. Sequenced here: peripheral blood, sampled in a trial of Ad26.COV2.S vaccine versus placebo. The origin of the receptors is a person between 18 and 59 years old who received the Ad26.COV2.S COVID-19 vaccine or a placebo. Both conserved end residues are part of each CDR3. The order of the fields is J gene, V gene, clone size, CDR3 length, D gene, CDR3 DNA, CDR3 protein. The D gene is left open where the match is weak. Rows may omit the clone size; those that give it use once, few, many or a size class.

j_call: TRBJ2-5
v_call: TRBV18
clone_size: NA
cdr3_length: 14
d_call: TRBD1
cdr3_nt: TGTGCCAGCTCACGCACAGGGGCGCAAGAGACCCAGTACTTC
cdr3_aa: CASSRTGAQETQYF

j_call: TRBJ1-5
v_call: TRBV7-8
clone_size: NA
cdr3_length: 15
d_call: TRBD1
cdr3_nt: TGTGCCAGCAGCAGGGACAGGGGTGGGGATCAGCCCCAGCATTTT
cdr3_aa: CASSRDRGGDQPQHF

j_call: TRBJ2-3
v_call: TRBV5-1
clone_size: NA
cdr3_length: 15
d_call: NA
cdr3_nt: TGCGCCAGCAGCTTGGAGGGGCAGGGGACGGATACGCAGTATTTT
cdr3_aa: CASSLEGQGTDTQYF

j_call: TRBJ2-1
v_call: TRBV2
clone_size: NA
cdr3_length: 13
d_call: TRBD1
cdr3_nt: TGTGCCAGCAGCCGACAGGGGTACAATGAGCAGTTCTTC
cdr3_aa: CASSRQGYNEQFF

j_call: TRBJ2-7
v_call: TRBV5-1
clone_size: NA
cdr3_length: 17
d_call: TRBD2
cdr3_nt: TGCGCCAGCAGCCGGGGACTAGCGGGAGGATTCTCCTACGAGCAGTACTTC
cdr3_aa: CASSRGLAGGFSYEQYF

j_call: TRBJ2-1
v_call: TRBV7-2
clone_size: NA
cdr3_length: 14
d_call: NA
cdr3_nt: TGTGCCAGCAGCTTACCTCATCTATACAATGAGCAGTTCTTC
cdr3_aa: CASSLPHLYNEQFF

j_call: TRBJ1-2
v_call: TRBV6-5
clone_size: few
cdr3_length: 15
d_call: TRBD1
cdr3_nt: TGTGCCAGCAGTTCCCGGGACAGAGCTAACTATGGCTACACCTTC
cdr3_aa: CASSSRDRANYGYTF

j_call: TRBJ1-1
v_call: TRBV3-1/TRBV3-2
clone_size: NA
cdr3_length: 15
d_call: NA
cdr3_nt: TGTGCCAGCAGCCAGTCGGGGACTAACCAAGAAAAAGCTTTCTTT
cdr3_aa: CASSQSGTNQEKAFF

j_call: TRBJ2-6
v_call: TRBV24-1
clone_size: NA
cdr3_length: 15
d_call: NA
cdr3_nt: TGTGCCATCGGGCCATCGGGATCTGGGGCCAACGTCCTGACTTTC
cdr3_aa: CAIGPSGSGANVLTF

j_call: TRBJ2-1
v_call: TRBV15
clone_size: NA
cdr3_length: 18
d_call: TRBD2
cdr3_nt: TGTGCCACCAGCTCCCCTGGGAGCGGGAGGGCCCTGTACAATGAGCAGTTCTTC
cdr3_aa: CATSSPGSGRALYNEQFF

j_call: TRBJ2-2
v_call: TRBV11-2
clone_size: NA
cdr3_length: 14
d_call: TRBD1
cdr3_nt: TGTGCCAGCTTGACAGGGATGAGAACCGGGGAGCTGTTTTTT
cdr3_aa: CASLTGMRTGELFF

j_call: TRBJ1-1
v_call: TRBV29-1
clone_size: NA
cdr3_length: 13
d_call: TRBD1
cdr3_nt: TGCAGCGTGGACAGGGGGCGAAACACTGAAGCTTTCTTT
cdr3_aa: CSVDRGRNTEAFF

j_call: TRBJ2-2
v_call: TRBV24-1
clone_size: NA
cdr3_length: 17
d_call: NA
cdr3_nt: TGTGCCACCAGTCTCCGGGGCGTCTTTGCGGGCACCGGGGAGCTGTTTTTT
cdr3_aa: CATSLRGVFAGTGELFF

j_call: TRBJ1-4
v_call: TRBV29-1
clone_size: once
cdr3_length: 16
d_call: NA
cdr3_nt: TGCAGCGCTCAGAGCGGAGGGGGTGCAACTAATGAAAAACTGTTTTTT
cdr3_aa: CSAQSGGGATNEKLFF

j_call: TRBJ2-1
v_call: TRBV5-4
clone_size: NA
cdr3_length: 17
d_call: NA
cdr3_nt: TGTGCCAGCAGCCCAGGGGGCGCGGGAGGTTTGGACAATGAGCAGTTCTTC
cdr3_aa: CASSPGGAGGLDNEQFF

j_call: TRBJ2-7
v_call: TRBV30
clone_size: NA
cdr3_length: 14
d_call: NA
cdr3_nt: TGTGCCTGGAGTGTAGGGGGATTGTCCTACGAGCAGTACTTC
cdr3_aa: CAWSVGGLSYEQYF

j_call: TRBJ1-4
v_call: TRBV9
clone_size: NA
cdr3_length: 15
d_call: NA
cdr3_nt: TGTGCCAGCAGCGTAACTCCGGCAGGTAATGAAAAACTGTTTTTT
cdr3_aa: CASSVTPAGNEKLFF

j_call: TRBJ2-1
v_call: TRBV14
clone_size: NA
cdr3_length: 15
d_call: TRBD1
cdr3_nt: TGTGCCAGCAGCCACGTCAGGGGGCCCCTCGGTGAGCAGTTCTTC
cdr3_aa: CASSHVRGPLGEQFF

j_call: TRBJ2-7
v_call: TRBV11-2
clone_size: NA
cdr3_length: 14
d_call: NA
cdr3_nt: TGTGCCAGCAGCTTAGGATTTGTCGGGAACGAGCAGTACTTC
cdr3_aa: CASSLGFVGNEQYF

j_call: TRBJ2-5
v_call: TRBV2
clone_size: NA
cdr3_length: 12
d_call: NA
cdr3_nt: TGTGCCGGAGGGACAGTCCAAGAGACCCAGTACTTC
cdr3_aa: CAGGTVQETQYF

j_call: TRBJ2-5
v_call: TRBV19
clone_size: NA
cdr3_length: 15
d_call: TRBD1
cdr3_nt: TGTGCCAGTAGTATAGCCACAGGGGGCGGAGAGACCCAGTACTTC
cdr3_aa: CASSIATGGGETQYF

j_call: TRBJ2-7
v_call: TRBV6-4
clone_size: NA
cdr3_length: 13
d_call: NA
cdr3_nt: TGTGCCAGCAGTGAGTCTCAGGGTGGCGAGCAGTACTTC
cdr3_aa: CASSESQGGEQYF

j_call: TRBJ1-5
v_call: TRBV6-5
clone_size: NA
cdr3_length: 14
d_call: NA
cdr3_nt: TGTGCCAGCAGTAGAGGACAGACCAATCAGCCCCAGCATTTT
cdr3_aa: CASSRGQTNQPQHF

j_call: TRBJ2-4
v_call: TRBV3-1/TRBV3-2
clone_size: NA
cdr3_length: 14
d_call: NA
cdr3_nt: TGTGCCAGCAGCCAACAGGGGACTGAAAACATTCAGTACTTC
cdr3_aa: CASSQQGTENIQYF

j_call: TRBJ1-1
v_call: TRBV30
clone_size: NA
cdr3_length: 13
d_call: NA
cdr3_nt: TGTGCCTGGAGTGGTGGAGGGTACACTGAAGCTTTCTTT
cdr3_aa: CAWSGGGYTEAFF

j_call: TRBJ2-5
v_call: TRBV7-9
clone_size: few
cdr3_length: 11
d_call: NA
cdr3_nt: TGTGCCAGCGGTAGGGCGGAGACCCAGTACTTC
cdr3_aa: CASGRAETQYF

j_call: TRBJ2-1
v_call: TRBV7-9
clone_size: NA
cdr3_length: 17
d_call: NA
cdr3_nt: TGTGCCAGCAGTCACCTCGGGAGGCAGGGGATTTACAATGAGCAGTTCTTC
cdr3_aa: CASSHLGRQGIYNEQFF

j_call: TRBJ1-5
v_call: TRBV2
clone_size: NA
cdr3_length: 13
d_call: NA
cdr3_nt: TGTGCCAGCAGTGCCTTGACAAATCAGCCCCAGCATTTT
cdr3_aa: CASSALTNQPQHF